Below, one T cell receptor (beta chain) is given with its context. Using immunoSEQ multiplex PCR, the repertoire was profiled, and TCRdb retains in-frame clones only, with some absent. The sample shows over 80,000 clones, approximately 86% of them seen only once. This CDR3 is built from 17 residues. CDR1 is SGHRS, CDR2 YFSETQ, per germline. J was trimmed by 1 base and V by 2 bases; bases with no gene match: 8. The data stem from a study of control samples from healthy donors and cancer patients. The receptor was isolated from a man younger than 45 in good health. Sample: blood. The chain employs TRBV5-1 and TRBJ2-5, with 10 bases aligning to TRBD2. The CDR3 nucleotides are TGCGCCAGCAGCTTAGCTAGCGGGGGCAACCGCCAAGAGACCCAGTACTTC. Translation: CASSLASGGNRQETQYF.